This TCR beta chain was found in a study of blood T cell repertoires in COVID-19. Study-level information: From the United States, Italy and Spain came samples of acute and convalescent COVID-19. PBMCs, B-cell-depleted T cells, or T cells provided the cDNA or gDNA that made up the material.

In the original analysis: Amplifying reference gene primers gave estimates of nucleated cell counts. This table comes from immunoSEQ multiplex PCR, and its TCRdb copy is limited to in-frame clones, with some not included. V and J calls plus clone size are reproduced from that table; the DNA served to infer D and trimming. Of 150,000 or so clones in the sample, about 81% were seen once. CDR3 size: 15 residues. Germline assignment: CDR1 SGHRS and CDR2 YFSETQ. V was clipped by 3 bases and J by 1 base, with 13 bases between them. The clonotype comes from an elderly woman with acute or convalescent COVID-19. The chain is built from TRBV5-1 and TRBJ1-1, with D possibly TRBD1 on 6 matching bases. What was sequenced was peripheral blood. Here the CDR3 DNA reads TGCGCCAGCAGCTCAGACGGACAGACGAACACTGAAGCTTTCTTT. Protein: CASSSDGQTNTEAFF.